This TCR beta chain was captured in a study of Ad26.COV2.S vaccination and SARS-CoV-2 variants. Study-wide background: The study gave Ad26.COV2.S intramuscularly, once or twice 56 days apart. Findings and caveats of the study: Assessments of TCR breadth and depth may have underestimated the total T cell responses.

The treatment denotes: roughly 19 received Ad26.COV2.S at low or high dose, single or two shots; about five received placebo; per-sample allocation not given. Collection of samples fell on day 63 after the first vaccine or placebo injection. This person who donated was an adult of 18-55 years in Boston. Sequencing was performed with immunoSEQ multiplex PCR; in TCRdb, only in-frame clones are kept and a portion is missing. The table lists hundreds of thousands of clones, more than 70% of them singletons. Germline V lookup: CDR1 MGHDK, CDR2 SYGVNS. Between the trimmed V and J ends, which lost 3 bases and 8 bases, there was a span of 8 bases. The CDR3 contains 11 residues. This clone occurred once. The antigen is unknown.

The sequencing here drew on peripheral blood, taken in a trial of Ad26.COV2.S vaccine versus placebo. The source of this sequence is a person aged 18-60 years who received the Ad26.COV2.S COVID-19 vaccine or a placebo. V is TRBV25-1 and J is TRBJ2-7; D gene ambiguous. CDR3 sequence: CASSDQSQQYF. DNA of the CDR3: TGTGCCAGCAGTGACCAAAGCCAGCAGTACTTC.